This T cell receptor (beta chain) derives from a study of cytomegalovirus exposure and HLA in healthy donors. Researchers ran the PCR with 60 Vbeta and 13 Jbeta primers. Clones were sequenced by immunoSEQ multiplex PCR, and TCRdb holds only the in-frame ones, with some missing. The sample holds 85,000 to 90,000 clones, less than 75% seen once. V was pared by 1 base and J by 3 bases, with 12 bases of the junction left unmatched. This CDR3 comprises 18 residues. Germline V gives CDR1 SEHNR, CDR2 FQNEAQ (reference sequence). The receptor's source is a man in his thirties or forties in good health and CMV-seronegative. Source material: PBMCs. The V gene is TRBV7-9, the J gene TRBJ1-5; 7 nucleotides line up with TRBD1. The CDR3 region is CASSLGTRQGSPNQPQHF. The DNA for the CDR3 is TGTGCCAGCAGCTTAGGAACCCGACAGGGTAGCCCCAATCAGCCCCAGCATTTT.